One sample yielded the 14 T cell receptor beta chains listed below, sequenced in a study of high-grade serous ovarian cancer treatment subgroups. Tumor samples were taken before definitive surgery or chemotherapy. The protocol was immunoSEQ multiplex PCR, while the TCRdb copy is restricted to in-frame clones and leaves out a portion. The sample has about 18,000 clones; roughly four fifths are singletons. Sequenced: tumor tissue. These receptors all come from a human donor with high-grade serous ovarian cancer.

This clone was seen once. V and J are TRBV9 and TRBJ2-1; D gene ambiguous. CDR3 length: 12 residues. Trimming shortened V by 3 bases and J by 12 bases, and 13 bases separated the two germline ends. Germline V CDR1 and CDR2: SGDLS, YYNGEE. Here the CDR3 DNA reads TGTGCCAGCAGCGGTAGGGTTGGTGTGCAGTTCTTC. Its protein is CASSGRVGVQFF.

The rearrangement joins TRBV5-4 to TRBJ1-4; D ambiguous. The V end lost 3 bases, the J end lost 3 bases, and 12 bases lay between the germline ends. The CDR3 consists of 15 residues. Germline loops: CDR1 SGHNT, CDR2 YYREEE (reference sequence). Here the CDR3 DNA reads TGTGCCAGCAGCTGGGGTAAAGGACCTAATGAAAAACTGTTTTTT. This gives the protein CASSWGKGPNEKLFF.

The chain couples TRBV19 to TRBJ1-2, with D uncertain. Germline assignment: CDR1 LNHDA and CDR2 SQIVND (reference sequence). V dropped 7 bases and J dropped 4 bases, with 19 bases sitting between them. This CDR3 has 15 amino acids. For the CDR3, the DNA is TGTGCCAGTAACGATCGGAACCGCAATTCCTATGGCTACACCTTC. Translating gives CASNDRNRNSYGYTF. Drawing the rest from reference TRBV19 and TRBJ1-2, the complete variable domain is DGGITQSPKYLFRKEGQNVTLSCEQNLNHDAMYWYRQDPGQGLRLIYYSQIVNDFQKGDIAEGYSVSREKKESFPLTVTSAQKNPTAFYLCASNDRNRNSYGYTFGSGTRLTVV.

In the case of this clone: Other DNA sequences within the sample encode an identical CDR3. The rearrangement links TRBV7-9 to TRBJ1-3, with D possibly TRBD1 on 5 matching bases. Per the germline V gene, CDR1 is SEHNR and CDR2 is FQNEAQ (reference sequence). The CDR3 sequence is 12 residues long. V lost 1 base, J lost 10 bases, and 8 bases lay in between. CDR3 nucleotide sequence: TGTGCCAGCAGCTTAGATCAGGGAACCATATATTTT. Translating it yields CASSLDQGTIYF.

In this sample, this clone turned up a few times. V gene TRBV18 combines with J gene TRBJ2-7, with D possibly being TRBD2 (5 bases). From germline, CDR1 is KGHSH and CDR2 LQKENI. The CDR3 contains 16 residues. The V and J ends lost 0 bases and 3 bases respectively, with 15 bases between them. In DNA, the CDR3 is TGTGCCAGCTCACCACCCCCAACTAGTCACCGCTACGAGCAGTACTTC. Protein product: CASSPPPTSHRYEQYF.

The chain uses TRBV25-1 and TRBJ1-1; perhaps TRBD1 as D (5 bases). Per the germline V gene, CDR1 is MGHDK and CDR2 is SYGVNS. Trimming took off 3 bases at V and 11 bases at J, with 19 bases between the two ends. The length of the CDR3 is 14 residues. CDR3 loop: CASSDPYAGGGAFF. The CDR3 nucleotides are TGTGCCAGCAGTGATCCTTACGCCGGGGGAGGTGCTTTCTTT.

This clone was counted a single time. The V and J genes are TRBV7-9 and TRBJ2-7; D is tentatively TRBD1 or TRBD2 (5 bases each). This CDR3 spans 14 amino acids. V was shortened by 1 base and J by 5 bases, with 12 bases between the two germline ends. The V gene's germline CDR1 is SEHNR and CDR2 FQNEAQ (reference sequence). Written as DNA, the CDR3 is TGTGCCAGCAGCTTAGATGTCAGGGAGCACGAGCAGTACTTC. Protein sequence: CASSLDVREHEQYF.

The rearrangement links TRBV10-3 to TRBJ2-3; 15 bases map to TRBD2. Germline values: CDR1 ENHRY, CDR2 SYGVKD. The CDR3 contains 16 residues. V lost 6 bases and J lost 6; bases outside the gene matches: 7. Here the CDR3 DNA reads TGTGCCATCAGCGATCATGGGACTAGCGGGAGGGATACGCAGTATTTT. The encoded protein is CAISDHGTSGRDTQYF.

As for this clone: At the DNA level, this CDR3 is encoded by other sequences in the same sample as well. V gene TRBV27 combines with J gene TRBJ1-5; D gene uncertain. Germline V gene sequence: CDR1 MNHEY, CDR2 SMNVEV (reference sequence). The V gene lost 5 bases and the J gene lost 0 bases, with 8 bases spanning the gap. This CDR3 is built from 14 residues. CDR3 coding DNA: TGTGCCAGCAGTACGCTCTATAGCAATCAGCCCCAGCATTTT. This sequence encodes CASSTLYSNQPQHF.

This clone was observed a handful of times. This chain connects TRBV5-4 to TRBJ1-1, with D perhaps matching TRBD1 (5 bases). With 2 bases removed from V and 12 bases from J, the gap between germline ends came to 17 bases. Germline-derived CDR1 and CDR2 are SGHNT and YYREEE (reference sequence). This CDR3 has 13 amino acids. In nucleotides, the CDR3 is TGTGCCAGCAGCTTCCAGGGCCCTACGGATACTTTCTTT. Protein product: CASSFQGPTDTFF.

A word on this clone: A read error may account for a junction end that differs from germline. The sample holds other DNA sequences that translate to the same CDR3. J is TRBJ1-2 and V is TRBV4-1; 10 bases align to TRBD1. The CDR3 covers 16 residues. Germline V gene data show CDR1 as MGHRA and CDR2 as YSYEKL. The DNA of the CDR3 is TGTGCCAGCAGCCAAGAGCCTGGGACAGGGGCCAGTGGCTACACCTTC. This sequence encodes CASSQEPGTGASGYTF.

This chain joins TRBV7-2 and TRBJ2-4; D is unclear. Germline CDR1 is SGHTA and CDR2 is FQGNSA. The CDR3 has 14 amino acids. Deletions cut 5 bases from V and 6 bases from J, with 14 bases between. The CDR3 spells CASSPDTSGNIQYF. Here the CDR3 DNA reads TGTGCCAGCAGCCCCGACACCTCCGGAAACATTCAGTACTTC.

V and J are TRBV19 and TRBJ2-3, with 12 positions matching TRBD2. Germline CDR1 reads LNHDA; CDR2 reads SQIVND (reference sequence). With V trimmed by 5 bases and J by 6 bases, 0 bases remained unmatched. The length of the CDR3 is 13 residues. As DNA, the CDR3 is TGTGCCAGTAGTCTAGCGGGAGGGGATACGCAGTATTTT. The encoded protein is CASSLAGGDTQYF.

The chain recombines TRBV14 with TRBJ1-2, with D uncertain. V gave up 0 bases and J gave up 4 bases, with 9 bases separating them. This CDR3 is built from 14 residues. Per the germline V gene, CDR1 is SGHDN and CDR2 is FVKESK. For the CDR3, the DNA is TGTGCCAGCAGCCAAGATCCGGGCTTCTATGGCTACACCTTC. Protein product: CASSQDPGFYGYTF. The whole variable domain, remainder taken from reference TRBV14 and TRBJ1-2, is EAGVTQFPSHSVIEKGQTVTLRCDPISGHDNLYWYRRVMGKEIKFLLHFVKESKQDESGMPNNRFLAERTGGTYSTLKVQPAELEDSGVYFCASSQDPGFYGYTFGSGTRLTVV.